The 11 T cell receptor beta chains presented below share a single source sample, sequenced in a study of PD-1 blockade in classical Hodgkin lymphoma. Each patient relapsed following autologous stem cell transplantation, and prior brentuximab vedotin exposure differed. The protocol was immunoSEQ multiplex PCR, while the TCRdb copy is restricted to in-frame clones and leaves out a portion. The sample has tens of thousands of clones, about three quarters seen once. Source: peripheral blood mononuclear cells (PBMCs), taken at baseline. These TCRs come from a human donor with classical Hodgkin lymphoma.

CDR3 in DNA: TGTGCCAGTAGTATCAGCGGGGGGGCCGGTGAGCAGTACTTC. Its protein is CASSISGGAGEQYF. The chain recombines TRBV19 with TRBJ2-7; 10 nucleotides line up with TRBD2. The CDR3 is made up of 14 amino acids. The V gene's germline CDR1 is LNHDA and CDR2 SQIVND (reference sequence). V shed 3 bases, J shed 7 bases, and the junction held 6 bases outside the gene matches.

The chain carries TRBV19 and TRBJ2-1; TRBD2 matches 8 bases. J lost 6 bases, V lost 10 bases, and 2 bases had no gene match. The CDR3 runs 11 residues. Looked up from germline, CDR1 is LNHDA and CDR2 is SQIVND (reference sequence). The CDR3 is CATGGANEQFF. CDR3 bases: TGTGCCACCGGGGGGGCCAATGAGCAGTTCTTC.

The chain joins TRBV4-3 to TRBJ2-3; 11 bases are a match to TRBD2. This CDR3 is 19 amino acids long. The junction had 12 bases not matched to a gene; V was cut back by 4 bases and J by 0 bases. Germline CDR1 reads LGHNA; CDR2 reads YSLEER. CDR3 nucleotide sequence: TGCGCCAGCAGCCTGATGGGGCCTAGCGGGGGGCCAAGCACAGATACGCAGTATTTT. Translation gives CASSLMGPSGGPSTDTQYF.

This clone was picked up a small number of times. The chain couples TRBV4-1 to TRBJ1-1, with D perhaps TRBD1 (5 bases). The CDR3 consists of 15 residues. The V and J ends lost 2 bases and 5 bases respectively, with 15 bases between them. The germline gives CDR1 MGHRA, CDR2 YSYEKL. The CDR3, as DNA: TGCGCCAGCAGCCAATATTCCAGGGTGGGAACTGAAGCTTTCTTT. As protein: CASSQYSRVGTEAFF.

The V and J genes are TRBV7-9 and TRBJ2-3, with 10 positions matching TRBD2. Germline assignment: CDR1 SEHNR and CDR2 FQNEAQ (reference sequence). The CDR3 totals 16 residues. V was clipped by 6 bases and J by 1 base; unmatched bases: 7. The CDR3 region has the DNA TGTGCCAGCAGACCAAGCGGGGGGGCCGGCACAGATACGCAGTATTTT. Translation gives CASRPSGGAGTDTQYF.

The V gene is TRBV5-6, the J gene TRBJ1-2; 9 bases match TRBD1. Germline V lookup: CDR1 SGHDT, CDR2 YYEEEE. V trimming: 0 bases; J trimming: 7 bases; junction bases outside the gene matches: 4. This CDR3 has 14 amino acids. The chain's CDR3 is CASSLVGQGSGYTF. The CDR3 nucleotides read TGTGCCAGCAGCTTGGTGGGACAGGGTTCTGGCTACACCTTC.

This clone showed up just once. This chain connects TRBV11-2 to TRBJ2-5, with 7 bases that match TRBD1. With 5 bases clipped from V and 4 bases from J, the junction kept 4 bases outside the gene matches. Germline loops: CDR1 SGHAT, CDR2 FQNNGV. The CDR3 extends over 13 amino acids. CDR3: CASSPTGIETQYF. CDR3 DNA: TGTGCCAGCAGCCCGACAGGGATAGAGACCCAGTACTTC.

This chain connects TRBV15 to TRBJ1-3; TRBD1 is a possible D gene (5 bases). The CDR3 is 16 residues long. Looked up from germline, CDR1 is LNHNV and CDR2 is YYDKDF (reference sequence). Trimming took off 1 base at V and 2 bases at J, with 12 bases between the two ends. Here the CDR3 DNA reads TGTGCCACCAGCAGAGGAGGCGCGGGGCCTGGAAACACCATATATTTT. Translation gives CATSRGGAGPGNTIYF. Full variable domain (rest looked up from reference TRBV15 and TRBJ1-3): DAMVIQNPRYQVTQFGKPVTLSCSQTLNHNVMYWYQQKSSQAPKLLFHYYDKDFNNEADTPDNFQSRRPNTSFCFLDIRSPGLGDTAMYLCATSRGGAGPGNTIYFGEGSWLTVV.

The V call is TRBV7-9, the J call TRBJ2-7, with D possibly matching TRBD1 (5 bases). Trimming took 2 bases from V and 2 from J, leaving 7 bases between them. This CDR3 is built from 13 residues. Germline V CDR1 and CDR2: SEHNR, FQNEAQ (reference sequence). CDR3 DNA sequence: TGTGCCAGCAGCTTACGACAGCCCTACGAGCAGTACTTC. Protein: CASSLRQPYEQYF.

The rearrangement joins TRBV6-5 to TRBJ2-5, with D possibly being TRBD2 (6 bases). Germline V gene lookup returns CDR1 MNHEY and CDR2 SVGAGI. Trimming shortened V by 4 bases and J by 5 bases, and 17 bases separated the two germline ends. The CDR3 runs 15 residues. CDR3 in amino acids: CASSSAGLIRETQYF. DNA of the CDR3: TGTGCCAGCAGTTCCGCGGGACTTATTAGGGAGACCCAGTACTTC.

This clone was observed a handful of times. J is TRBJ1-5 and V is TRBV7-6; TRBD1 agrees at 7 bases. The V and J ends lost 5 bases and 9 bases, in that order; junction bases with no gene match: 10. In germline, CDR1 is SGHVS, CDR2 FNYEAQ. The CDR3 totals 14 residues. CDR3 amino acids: CASSPGGVMRPQHF. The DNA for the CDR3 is TGTGCCAGCAGCCCAGGGGGAGTTATGAGGCCCCAGCATTTT.